The 25 T cell receptor beta chains reported below all come from one sample, sequenced in a study of PD-1 blockade in classical Hodgkin lymphoma (dated by TCRdb to between 2020 and 2021). The time point label corresponds to: newly diagnosed, previously untreated cHL patient sample. A Miltenyi CD4+ T cell isolation kit was used for magnetic negative selection to purify CD4+ T cells from thawed PBMCs. Receptor amplification or capture employed the immunoSEQ multiplex PCR assay. Held by TCRdb, this immuneACCESS table contains in-frame sequences only and omits some clones. Under half of the omission traces to an unresolved V gene where checked; the cause of the rest is unknown. Present in this sample are 25,000 to 35,000 clones, about 88% of which were seen just once. 1% to 1.5% of the sample goes to the ten largest clones. Sequencing was carried out using CD4+ T cells from blood. These receptors all come from a human donor with classical Hodgkin lymphoma.

The rearrangement links TRBV7-2 to TRBJ1-5, with 9 positions matching TRBD1. Germline values: CDR1 SGHTA, CDR2 FQGNSA. This CDR3 comprises 16 residues. Trimming cost V 3 bases and J 3 bases; bases outside gene matches: 6. The CDR3 nucleotides are TGTGCCAGCAGCTTGGGGACAGGGTTTTTCAATCAGCCCCAGCATTTT. Its translation is CASSLGTGFFNQPQHF.

This chain links TRBV28 with TRBJ2-7; D might be TRBD2 (5 bases). This CDR3 has 13 residues. Per germline, CDR1 MDHEN and CDR2 SYDVKM. The germline V and J ends were trimmed by 5 bases and 2 bases, with 10 bases remaining between them. The CDR3 nucleotides are TGTGCCAGCAGTAGGAGGATGGCCTACGAGCAGTACTTC. Its translation is CASSRRMAYEQYF. The full variable domain, with the rest looked up from reference TRBV28 and TRBJ2-7, is DVKVTQSSRYLVKRTGEKVFLECVQDMDHENMFWYRQDPGLGLRLIYFSYDVKMKEKGDIPEGYSVSREKKERFSLILESASTNQTSMYLCASSRRMAYEQYFGPGTRLTVT.

The chain combines TRBV6-1 with TRBJ2-7; D unresolved. Germline V gene lookup returns CDR1 MNHNS and CDR2 SASEGT. Deletions cut 1 base from V and 5 bases from J, with 12 bases between. The CDR3 is 14 amino acids. The CDR3 sequence: CASSEGWAINEQYF. The DNA of the CDR3 is TGTGCCAGCAGTGAAGGATGGGCGATCAACGAGCAGTACTTC.

This sequence joins TRBV5-6 and TRBJ2-1; a weak D match, TRBD2 (5 bases). CDR3 size: 13 residues. Germline V CDR1 and CDR2: SGHDT, YYEEEE. The V end lost 4 bases, the J end lost 10 bases, and 15 bases lay between the germline ends. The CDR3 DNA sequence: TGTGCCAGCAGCCCCGGTGGGGAGAGCGAGCAGTTCTTC. Translated, it gives CASSPGGESEQFF.

The genes are TRBV28 and TRBJ1-1; TRBD1 might be the D (6 bases). V lost 3 bases and J 10 bases, leaving 12 bases between the germline ends. Germline assignment: CDR1 MDHEN and CDR2 SYDVKM. The CDR3 consists of 12 residues. This CDR3 is CASSLEGGAAFF. DNA for the CDR3: TGTGCCAGCAGTTTGGAGGGGGGCGCAGCTTTCTTT.

J is TRBJ1-4 and V is TRBV7-9; D gene uncertain. Trimming removed 5 bases at V and 3 bases at J, with 13 bases between. CDR3 size: 15 residues. Germline CDR1 reads SEHNR; CDR2 reads FQNEAQ (reference sequence). This chain's CDR3 is CASSPGRAANEKLFF. In DNA form, the CDR3 reads TGTGCCAGCAGCCCCGGGAGAGCGGCTAATGAAAAACTGTTTTTT.

This clone was observed a single time. V and J are TRBV7-9 and TRBJ2-5; 7 nucleotides match TRBD2. Trimming removed 5 bases from V and 5 bases from J; junction bases left unmatched: 5. CDR1 is SEHNR, CDR2 FQNEAQ, per germline (reference sequence). The CDR3 is made up of 13 amino acids. The chain's CDR3 is CASSPTGRETQYF. For the CDR3, the DNA is TGTGCCAGCAGCCCAACCGGGAGGGAGACCCAGTACTTC.

The chain is built from TRBV5-6 and TRBJ2-1; D is perhaps TRBD2 (6 bases). CDR1 and CDR2 from the germline V gene are SGHDT and YYEEEE. V was trimmed by 0 bases and J by 5 bases, leaving 18 bases between them. The CDR3 contains 17 residues. CDR3 sequence reads: CASSLGAGRDLNNEQFF. For the CDR3, the DNA is TGTGCCAGCAGCTTGGGGGCGGGGCGGGACCTAAACAATGAGCAGTTCTTC.

The chain combines TRBV27 with TRBJ1-1; TRBD1 aligns across 9 bases. The V gene end was trimmed by 6 bases and the J gene end by 1 base; junction bases not matched to a gene: 12. The CDR3 is 17 residues long. Germline CDR1 reads MNHEY; CDR2 reads SMNVEV (reference sequence). The CDR3 here is CASRQGTGSIKNTEAFF. As DNA, the CDR3 is TGTGCCAGCAGGCAAGGGACAGGGAGTATTAAGAACACTGAAGCTTTCTTT.

V gene TRBV12-5 combines with J gene TRBJ2-3; 12 nucleotides agree with TRBD2. In germline, CDR1 is LGHNT, CDR2 FRNRAP. CDR3 length: 18 amino acids. Losses at the gene ends were 2 bases for V and 5 bases for J; bases not matched to a gene: 11. The CDR3 DNA follows: TGTGCTAGTGGTTTGTCCCGATCCGGACTAGCGGGACTAGATACGCAGTATTTT. Encoded protein: CASGLSRSGLAGLDTQYF.

V is TRBV18 and J is TRBJ1-1, with D tentatively TRBD1 (5 bases). The V end was cut by 3 bases, the J end by 1 base, with 9 bases between. The CDR3 contains 14 residues. Germline V gene sequence: CDR1 KGHSH, CDR2 LQKENI. The CDR3: CASSPRGGNTEAFF. DNA of the CDR3: TGTGCCAGCTCACCCCGGGGCGGGAACACTGAAGCTTTCTTT.

V and J are TRBV30 and TRBJ2-3; TRBD2 aligns across 13 bases. After removal of 5 bases from V and 6 bases from J, the junction contained 8 bases not matched to a gene. In germline, CDR1 is GTSNPN, CDR2 SVGIG (reference sequence). CDR3 length: 15 amino acids. CDR3: CAWGGTSGASDTQYF. The CDR3 DNA reads as TGTGCCTGGGGGGGGACTAGCGGGGCGAGCGATACGCAGTATTTT.

This clone was counted a few times. The chain has TRBV2 and TRBJ1-5; 8 nucleotides line up with TRBD1. There are 14 residues in the CDR3. With V trimmed by 5 bases and J by 5 bases, 5 bases remained unmatched. CDR1 SNHLY and CDR2 FYNNEI come from the germline V gene. The CDR3 DNA sequence: TGTGCCAGCAGTCTGGACAGGGAAGATCAGCCCCAGCATTTT. As protein: CASSLDREDQPQHF.

V usage is TRBV9 and J usage is TRBJ2-2; TRBD2 aligns across 8 bases. CDR3 length: 17 amino acids. Trimming at V came to 2 bases and at J to 1 base, leaving 7 bases not matched to a gene. The germline CDR1 and CDR2 sequences are SGDLS and YYNGEE. The CDR3 loop reads CASSVSLAGRNTGELFF. CDR3 sequence (DNA): TGTGCCAGCAGCGTCTCTCTAGCGGGTAGGAACACCGGGGAGCTGTTTTTT. Full variable domain (outside the CDR3, taken from reference TRBV9 and TRBJ2-2): DSGVTQTPKHLITATGQRVTLRCSPRSGDLSVYWYQQSLDQGLQFLIQYYNGEERAKGNILERFSAQQFPDLHSELNLSSLELGDSALYFCASSVSLAGRNTGELFFGEGSRLTVL.

The J gene is TRBJ1-4, the V gene TRBV7-9; the D is unclear. V lost 5 bases, J lost 8 bases, and 9 bases lay in between. This CDR3 comprises 12 residues. Germline V gene sequence: CDR1 SEHNR, CDR2 FQNEAQ (reference sequence). The CDR3 DNA reads as TGTGCCAGCAGCCCTCGGGTGGAAAAACTGTTTTTT. It specifies CASSPRVEKLFF.

The V and J genes are TRBV25-1 and TRBJ2-1; no definite D call. This CDR3 comprises 11 residues. V lost 2 bases and J 8 bases, leaving 4 bases between the germline ends. Germline CDR1 reads MGHDK; CDR2 reads SYGVNS. CDR3 region: CASSEGDEQFF. CDR3 bases: TGTGCCAGCAGTGAAGGGGATGAGCAGTTCTTC.

The chain has TRBV5-4 and TRBJ1-1, with 7 bases aligning to TRBD1. There are 14 residues in the CDR3. V trimming: 5 bases; J trimming: 1 base; junction bases outside the gene matches: 5. CDR1 SGHNT and CDR2 YYREEE come from the germline V gene (reference sequence). Here the CDR3 reads CASRPGQTNTEAFF. CDR3 DNA sequence: TGTGCCAGCAGACCGGGACAGACGAACACTGAAGCTTTCTTT.

The chain couples TRBV5-4 to TRBJ2-1; D possibly corresponds to TRBD2 (5 bases). The CDR3 is 15 residues long. Looked up from germline, CDR1 is SGHNT and CDR2 is YYREEE (reference sequence). Trimming took off 2 bases at V and 4 bases at J, with 13 bases between the two ends. The CDR3 region has the DNA TGTGCCAGCAGCTTTCCGCGGACTGGATACAATGAGCAGTTCTTC. It codes for CASSFPRTGYNEQFF.

Comments on this clone: The same CDR3 arises from other DNA sequences in this sample as well. The CDR3 DNA sequence: TGTGCCAGCAGTGAAGGGGGGGGTCAGCCCCAGCATTTT. It codes for CASSEGGGQPQHF. The chain links TRBV6-1 to TRBJ1-5; D may be TRBD1 (5 bases). There are 13 residues in the CDR3. V shed 1 base and J shed 6 bases, with 7 bases lying between them. Germline CDR1 is MNHNS and CDR2 is SASEGT.

J is TRBJ1-1 and V is TRBV5-1; perhaps TRBD1 as D (5 bases). CDR1 and CDR2 from the germline V gene are SGHRS and YFSETQ. V lost 1 base to trimming and J lost 5 bases, with 15 bases between them. CDR3 length: 15 amino acids. CDR3 DNA: TGCGCCAGCAGCTTGCGCCTAAACGGGGGGACTGAAGCTTTCTTT. Translated: CASSLRLNGGTEAFF.

The sample holds one count of this clone. The genes are TRBV30 and TRBJ1-5; weak D call: TRBD1 (5 bases). The CDR3 is 14 amino acids. Germline V gives CDR1 GTSNPN, CDR2 SVGIG (reference sequence). The V end lost 2 bases, the J end lost 4 bases, and 12 bases lay between the germline ends. CDR3 amino acids: CAWSRDLGNQPQHF. CDR3 in DNA: TGTGCCTGGAGTAGGGACCTGGGGAATCAGCCCCAGCATTTT.

The chain has TRBV5-4 and TRBJ2-5; D perhaps matches TRBD1 (5 bases). The germline V gene has CDR1 SGHNT and CDR2 YYREEE (reference sequence). The CDR3 spans 15 residues. V lost 9 bases to trimming and J lost 4 bases, with 22 bases between them. Here the CDR3 DNA reads TGTGCCATTAGTAGTGGGGCCTTAACACGAGAGACCCAGTACTTC. This encodes CAISSGALTRETQYF.

J is TRBJ2-5 and V is TRBV14, with D perhaps TRBD2 (5 bases). Trimming removed 2 bases at V and 5 bases at J, with 18 bases between. In germline, CDR1 is SGHDN, CDR2 FVKESK. This CDR3 is built from 16 residues. In DNA, the CDR3 is TGTGCCAGCAGCCAATTAGGGTTCTCCAGAGGGGAGACCCAGTACTTC. It encodes CASSQLGFSRGETQYF. Variable domain in full (rest from reference TRBV14 and TRBJ2-5): EAGVTQFPSHSVIEKGQTVTLRCDPISGHDNLYWYRRVMGKEIKFLLHFVKESKQDESGMPNNRFLAERTGGTYSTLKVQPAELEDSGVYFCASSQLGFSRGETQYFGPGTRLLVL.

This chain uses TRBV5-5 with TRBJ1-1, with 11 nucleotides matching TRBD1. J gave up 4 bases and V 4 bases, and 9 bases lay outside the gene matches. The germline CDR1 and CDR2 sequences are SGHKS and YYEKEE (reference sequence). This CDR3 comprises 16 residues. CDR3 DNA sequence: TGTGCCAGCAGCCGGACAGGGGGCGCCTCGGGCACTGAAGCTTTCTTT. Encoded protein: CASSRTGGASGTEAFF.

The chain joins TRBV6-1 to TRBJ1-1; the D gene is possibly TRBD1 (5 bases). This CDR3 has 15 amino acids. V was cut by 2 bases and J by 1 base, with 11 bases left in between. Germline V gene sequence: CDR1 MNHNS, CDR2 SASEGT. The CDR3: CASSERPGQNTEAFF. The CDR3 DNA reads TGTGCCAGCAGTGAAAGGCCAGGGCAGAACACTGAAGCTTTCTTT.